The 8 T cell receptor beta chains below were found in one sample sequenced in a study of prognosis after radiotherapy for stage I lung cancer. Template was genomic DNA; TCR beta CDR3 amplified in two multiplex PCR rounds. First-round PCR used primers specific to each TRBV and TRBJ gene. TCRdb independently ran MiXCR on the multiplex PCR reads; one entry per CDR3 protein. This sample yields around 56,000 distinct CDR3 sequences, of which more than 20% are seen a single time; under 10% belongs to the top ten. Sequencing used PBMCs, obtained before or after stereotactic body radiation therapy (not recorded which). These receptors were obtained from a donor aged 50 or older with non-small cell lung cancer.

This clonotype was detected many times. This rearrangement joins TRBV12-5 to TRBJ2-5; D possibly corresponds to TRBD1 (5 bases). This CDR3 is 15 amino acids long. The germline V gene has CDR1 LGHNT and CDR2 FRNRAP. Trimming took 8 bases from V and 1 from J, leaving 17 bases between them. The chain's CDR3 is CASRGRVSSQETQYF. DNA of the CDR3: TGTGCTAGTAGGGGCAGGGTGAGCTCCCAAGAGACCCAGTACTTC.

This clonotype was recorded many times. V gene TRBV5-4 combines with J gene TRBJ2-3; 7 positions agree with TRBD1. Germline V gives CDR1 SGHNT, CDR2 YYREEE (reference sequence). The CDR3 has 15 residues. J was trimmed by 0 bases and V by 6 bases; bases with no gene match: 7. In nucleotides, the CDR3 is TGTGCCAGCAACAACAGGGGAGTCAGCACAGATACGCAGTATTTT. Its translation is CASNNRGVSTDTQYF.

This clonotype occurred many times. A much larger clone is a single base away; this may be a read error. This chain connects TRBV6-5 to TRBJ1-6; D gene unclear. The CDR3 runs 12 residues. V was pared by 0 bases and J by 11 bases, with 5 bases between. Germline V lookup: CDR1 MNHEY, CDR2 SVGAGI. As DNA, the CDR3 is TGTGCCAGCAGTTACTCCAATCCACCCCTCCACTTT. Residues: CASSYSNPPLHF.

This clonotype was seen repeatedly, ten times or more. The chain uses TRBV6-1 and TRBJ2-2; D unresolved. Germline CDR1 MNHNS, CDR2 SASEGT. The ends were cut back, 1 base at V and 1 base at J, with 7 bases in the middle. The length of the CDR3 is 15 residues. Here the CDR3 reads CASSEVILNTGELFF. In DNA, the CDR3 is TGTGCCAGCAGTGAAGTTATCCTGAACACCGGGGAGCTGTTTTTT.

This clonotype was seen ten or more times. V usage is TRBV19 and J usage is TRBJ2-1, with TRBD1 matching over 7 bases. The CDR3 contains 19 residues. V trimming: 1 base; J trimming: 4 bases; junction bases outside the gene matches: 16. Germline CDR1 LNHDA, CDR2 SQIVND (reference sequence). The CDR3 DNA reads TGTGCCAGTAGTATAGGGACGGCCCGGCCTCAGGGGGAATACAATGAGCAGTTCTTC. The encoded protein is CASSIGTARPQGEYNEQFF.

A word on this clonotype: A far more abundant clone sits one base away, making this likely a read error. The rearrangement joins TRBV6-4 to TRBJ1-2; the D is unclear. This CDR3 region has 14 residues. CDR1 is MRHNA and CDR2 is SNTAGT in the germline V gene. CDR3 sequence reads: CDSSVNLYNYGYTF. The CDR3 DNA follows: TGTGACAGCAGTGTGAATCTCTATAACTATGGCTACACCTTC.

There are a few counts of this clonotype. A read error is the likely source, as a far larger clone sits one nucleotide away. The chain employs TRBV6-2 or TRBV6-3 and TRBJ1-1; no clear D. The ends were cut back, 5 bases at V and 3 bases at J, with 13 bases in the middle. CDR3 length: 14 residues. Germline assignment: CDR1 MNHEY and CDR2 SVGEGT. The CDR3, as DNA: TGTGCCAGCAGTGGGCTAACAGAGGACACTGAAGCTTTCTTT. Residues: CASSGLTEDTEAFF.

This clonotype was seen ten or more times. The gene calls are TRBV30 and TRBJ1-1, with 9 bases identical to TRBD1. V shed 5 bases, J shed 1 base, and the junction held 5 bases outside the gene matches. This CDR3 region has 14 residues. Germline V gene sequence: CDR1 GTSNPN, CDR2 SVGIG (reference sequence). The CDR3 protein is CAWGQGISNTEAFF. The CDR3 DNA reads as TGTGCCTGGGGACAGGGGATTTCGAACACTGAAGCTTTCTTT.